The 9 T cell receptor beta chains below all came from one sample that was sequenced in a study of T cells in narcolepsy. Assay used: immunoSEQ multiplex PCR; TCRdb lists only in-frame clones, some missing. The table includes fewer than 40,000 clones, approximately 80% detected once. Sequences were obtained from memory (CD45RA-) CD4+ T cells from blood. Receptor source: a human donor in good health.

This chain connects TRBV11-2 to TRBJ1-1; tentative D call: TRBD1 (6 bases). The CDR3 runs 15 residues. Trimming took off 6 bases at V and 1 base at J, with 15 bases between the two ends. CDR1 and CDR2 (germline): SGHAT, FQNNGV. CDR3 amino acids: CASRREGGTNTEAFF. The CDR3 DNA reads TGTGCCAGCAGACGCGAGGGGGGAACGAACACTGAAGCTTTCTTT. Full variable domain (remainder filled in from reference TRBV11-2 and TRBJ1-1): EAGVAQSPRYKIIEKRQSVAFWCNPISGHATLYWYQQILGQGPKLLIQFQNNGVVDDSQLPKDRFSAERLKGVDSTLKIQPAKLEDSAVYLCASRREGGTNTEAFFGQGTRLTVV.

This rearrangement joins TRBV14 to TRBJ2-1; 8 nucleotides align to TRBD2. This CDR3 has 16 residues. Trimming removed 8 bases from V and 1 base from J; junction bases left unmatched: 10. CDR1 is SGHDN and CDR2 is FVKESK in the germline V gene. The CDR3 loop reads CASRKMSGGSYNEQFF. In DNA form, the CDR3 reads TGTGCCAGCCGAAAAATGAGCGGGGGATCCTACAATGAGCAGTTCTTC.

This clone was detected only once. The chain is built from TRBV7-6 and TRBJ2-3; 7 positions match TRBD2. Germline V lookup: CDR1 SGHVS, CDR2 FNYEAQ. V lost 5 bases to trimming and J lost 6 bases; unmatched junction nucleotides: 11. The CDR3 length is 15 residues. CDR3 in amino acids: CASSPRGSGSDTQYF. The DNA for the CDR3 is TGTGCCAGCAGCCCCCGGGGTAGCGGGTCTGATACGCAGTATTTT.

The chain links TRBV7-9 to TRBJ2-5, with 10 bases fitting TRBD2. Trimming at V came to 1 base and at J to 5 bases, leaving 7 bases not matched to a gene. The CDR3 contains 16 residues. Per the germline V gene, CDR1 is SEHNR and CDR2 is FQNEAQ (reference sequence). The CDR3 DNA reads TGTGCCAGCAGCTTAGGAGCGGGGGGGCCTGGGGAGACCCAGTACTTC. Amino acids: CASSLGAGGPGETQYF.

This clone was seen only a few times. The CDR3 DNA is TGTGCCAGTAGTCCAGCACGAGGGGTCAACACTGAAGCTTTCTTT. This sequence encodes CASSPARGVNTEAFF. V is TRBV19 and J is TRBJ1-1, with a possible D match to TRBD1 (5 bases). Germline assignment: CDR1 LNHDA and CDR2 SQIVND (reference sequence). The CDR3 length is 15 residues. V lost 5 bases to trimming and J lost 2 bases, with 15 bases between them. Full variable domain (rest looked up from reference TRBV19 and TRBJ1-1): DGGITQSPKYLFRKEGQNVTLSCEQNLNHDAMYWYRQDPGQGLRLIYYSQIVNDFQKGDIAEGYSVSREKKESFPLTVTSAQKNPTAFYLCASSPARGVNTEAFFGQGTRLTVV.

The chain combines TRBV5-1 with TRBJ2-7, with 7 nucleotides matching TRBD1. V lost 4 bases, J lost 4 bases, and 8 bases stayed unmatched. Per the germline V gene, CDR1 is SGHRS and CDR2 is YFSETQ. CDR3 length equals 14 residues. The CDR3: CASSRGTVSYEQYF. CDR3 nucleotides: TGCGCCAGCAGCCGAGGGACAGTATCATACGAGCAGTACTTC.

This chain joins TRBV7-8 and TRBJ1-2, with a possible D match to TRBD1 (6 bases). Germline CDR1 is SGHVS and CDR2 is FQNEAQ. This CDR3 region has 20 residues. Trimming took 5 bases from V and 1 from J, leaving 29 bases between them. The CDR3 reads CASSPYRDPQTSAYNYGYTF. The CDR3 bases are TGTGCCAGCAGCCCATACAGGGACCCTCAAACGTCGGCCTATAACTATGGCTACACCTTC.

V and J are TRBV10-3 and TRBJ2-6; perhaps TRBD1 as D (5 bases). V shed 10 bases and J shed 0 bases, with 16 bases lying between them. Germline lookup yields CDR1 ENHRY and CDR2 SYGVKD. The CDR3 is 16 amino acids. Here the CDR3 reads CATWGGPSSGANVLTF. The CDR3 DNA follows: TGTGCCACGTGGGGCGGACCTAGCTCTGGGGCCAACGTCCTGACTTTC.

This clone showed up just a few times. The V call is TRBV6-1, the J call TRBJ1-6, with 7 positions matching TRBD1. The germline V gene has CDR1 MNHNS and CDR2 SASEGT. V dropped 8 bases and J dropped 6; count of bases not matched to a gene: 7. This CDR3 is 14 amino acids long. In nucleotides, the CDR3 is TGTGCCAGCGCAACGAGACAGGGTAATTCACCCCTCCACTTT. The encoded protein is CASATRQGNSPLHF.